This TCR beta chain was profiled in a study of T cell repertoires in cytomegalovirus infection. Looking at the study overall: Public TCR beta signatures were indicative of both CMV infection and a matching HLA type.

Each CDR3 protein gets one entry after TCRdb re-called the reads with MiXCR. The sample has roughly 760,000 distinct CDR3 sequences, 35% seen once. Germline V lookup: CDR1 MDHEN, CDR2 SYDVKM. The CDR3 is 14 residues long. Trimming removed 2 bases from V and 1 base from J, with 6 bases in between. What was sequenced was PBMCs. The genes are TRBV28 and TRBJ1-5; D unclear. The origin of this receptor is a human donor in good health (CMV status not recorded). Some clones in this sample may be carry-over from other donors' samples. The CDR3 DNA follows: TGTGCCAGCAGTTTACCGAGGAGCAATCAGCCCCAGCATTTT. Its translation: CASSLPRSNQPQHF.